This T cell receptor (beta chain) was sequenced during a study of blood T cells in healthy people across ages (dated by TCRdb to 2014 to 2015). At the level of the whole study: In model experiments, template switching captured about one uniquely barcoded TCR beta cDNA molecule for every two T cells. To track age-related changes in TCR beta repertoire diversity, the study relied on deep sequencing normalized with unique cDNA molecular identifiers. The donors were split into four age groups: young (average approximately 16 years), middle-aged (roughly 42), aged (roughly 68) and long-lived (approximately 89). To avoid experimental bias, donors of different ages were spread randomly across the sequencing lanes. For two donors (one aged 18 to 29 and one aged 80 or older), the study analyzed two additional independent replicas of 1 million unique cDNA reads from the same blood draw.

The trim is 0 bases for V and 0 bases for J, with a gap of 21 bases between the germline ends. The germline V gene specifies SGHVS as CDR1 and FNYEAQ as CDR2. From the cysteine through the phenylalanine, the CDR3 covers 21 amino acids. Only the CDR3 DNA is retained, 63 bases long and in frame from the first base. Systemically healthy Caucasian individuals from Russia, around 38 in total and aged roughly 6 to 100 years, were included as donors. Each donor gave 8 to 10 milliliters of peripheral blood, drawn into EDTA-treated Vacutainer tubes. PBMCs were isolated by Ficoll-Paque density-gradient centrifugation, with at least 6 million obtained per sample. Total RNA, at least 5 micrograms per sample, was extracted from PBMCs with Trizol reagent. For every donor, flow cytometry on a PBMC aliquot measured the percentage of naive CD45RAhigh/CD27high T cells. Study-wide conclusions, independent of this receptor: Total diversity estimates from one million sequenced T cells were considered lower bounds and underestimates. Compared with the aged group, the long-lived group had more naive CD4+ T cells, fewer expanded clones and increased TCR diversity, a pattern suggesting age selection. Because donor CMV infection status was unknown, age-related changes in expanded clonotypes were potentially confounded. As age increased, observed TCR beta diversity per million T cells dropped in a roughly linear way, and a significant reduction was already evident by age about 40. Observed TCR beta diversity correlated strongly with the percentage of naive T cells measured by flow cytometry. Since profiling was done on bulk unsorted PBMCs, naive and antigen-experienced compartments could not be conclusively compared.

Library method: 5' RACE. Sequenced on an Illumina HiSeq 2500. A second roughly 7 to 11 cycle PCR used a sample-barcoded 5' primer and a J-beta primer mix. Each TCR beta cDNA molecule received a unique molecular identifier from a template-switch 5' adaptor carrying 12 random nucleotides. Each sample yielded at least 3 million CDR3-containing paired-end reads. All of the RNA was converted into first-strand cDNA using the Mint cDNA synthesis kit, with a TRBC-specific oligonucleotide serving as the primer. After uracil-DNA glycosylase treatment, a first 18-cycle PCR used universal primers M1SS and BC2_uni_R on all cDNA. On the authors' methods: Normalization of each sample was performed by random selection of 1 million high-quality reads, each carrying a distinct molecular identifier. Reads sharing molecular identifiers were discarded rather than binned into consensus sequences. MiTCR, with a Q25 quality threshold and the strictest error-elimination algorithm, was used for CDR3 identification, clonotype clustering and error correction. Lower-bound total TCR beta diversity was estimated with a nonparametric unseen species model using Euler transformation. TCRdb passed the public sequencing reads through fastp at Q25 and MiXCR, retaining productive beta sequences. All rows with the same CDR3 protein become a single entry with the most common DNA and genes. TCRdb, not the authors, supplied the V and J calls. Present in this sample are 2 million or so distinct CDR3 sequences, around half of which were seen just once. The top ten clonotypes cover roughly 2.1% of the sample.

Notes on this clonotype: Its antigen is not yet known. No much larger clone exists at a distance of one base, and base qualities are not known.

Sequencing input: blood. Recombination linked TRBV7-6 to TRBJ1-6; 6 matching bases give a weak D call of TRBD1. The TCR sequence derives from a woman aged 40 to 50 in good health. CDR3 region: CASSLAIRTAKLSSYNSPLHF. The bases read TGTGCCAGCAGCTTAGCGATAAGGACAGCAAAATTGAGCTCCTATAATTCACCCCTCCACTTT.